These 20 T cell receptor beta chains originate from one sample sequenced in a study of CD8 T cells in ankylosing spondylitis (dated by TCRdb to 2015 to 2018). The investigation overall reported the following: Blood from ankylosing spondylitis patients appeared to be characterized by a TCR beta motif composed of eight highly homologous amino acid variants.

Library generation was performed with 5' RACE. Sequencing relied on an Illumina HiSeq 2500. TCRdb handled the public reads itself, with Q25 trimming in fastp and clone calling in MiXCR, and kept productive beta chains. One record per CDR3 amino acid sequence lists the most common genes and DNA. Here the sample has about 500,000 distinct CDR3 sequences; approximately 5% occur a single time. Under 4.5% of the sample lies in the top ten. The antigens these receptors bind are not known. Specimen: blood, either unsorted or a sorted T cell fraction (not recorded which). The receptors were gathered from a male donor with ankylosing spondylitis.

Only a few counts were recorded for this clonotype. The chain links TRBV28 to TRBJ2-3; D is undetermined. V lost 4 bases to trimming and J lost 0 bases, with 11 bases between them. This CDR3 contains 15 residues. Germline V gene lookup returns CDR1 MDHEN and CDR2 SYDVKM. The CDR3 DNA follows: TGTGCCAGCAGTTCCCCCCCGCGCAGCACAGATACGCAGTATTTT. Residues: CASSSPPRSTDTQYF.

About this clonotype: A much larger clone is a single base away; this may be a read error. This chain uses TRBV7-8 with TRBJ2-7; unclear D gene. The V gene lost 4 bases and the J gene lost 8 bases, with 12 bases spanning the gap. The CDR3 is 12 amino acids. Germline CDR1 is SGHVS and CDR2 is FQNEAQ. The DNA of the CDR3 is TGTGCCAGCAGCTCCTTCGTCCACAAGCAGTACTTC. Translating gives CASSSFVHKQYF. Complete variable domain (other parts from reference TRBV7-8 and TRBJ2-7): GAGVSQSPRYKVAKRGQDVALRCDPISGHVSLFWYQQALGQGPEFLTYFQNEAQLDKSGLPSDRFFAERPEGSVSTLKIQRTQQEDSAVYLCASSSFVHKQYFGPGTRLTVT.

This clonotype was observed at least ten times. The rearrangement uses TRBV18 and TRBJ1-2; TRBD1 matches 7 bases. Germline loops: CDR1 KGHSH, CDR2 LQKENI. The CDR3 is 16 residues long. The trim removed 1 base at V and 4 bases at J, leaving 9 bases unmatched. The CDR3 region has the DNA TGTGCCAGCTCACCACAATGGGACAGCGGGTTCTATGGCTACACCTTC. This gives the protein CASSPQWDSGFYGYTF.

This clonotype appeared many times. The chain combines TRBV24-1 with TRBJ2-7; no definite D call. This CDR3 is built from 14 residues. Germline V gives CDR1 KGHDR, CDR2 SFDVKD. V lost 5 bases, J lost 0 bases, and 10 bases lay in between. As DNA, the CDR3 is TGTGCCACCAGTGCCGGCGGTCTCTCCTACGAGCAGTACTTC. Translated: CATSAGGLSYEQYF.

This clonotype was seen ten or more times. The CDR3 here is CSASAAGQFF. CDR3 nucleotides: TGCAGTGCTAGCGCGGCGGGGCAGTTCTTC. The rearrangement links TRBV20-1 to TRBJ2-1; the D gene is possibly TRBD2 (5 bases). CDR3 length: 10 residues. The ends were cut back, 3 bases at V and 12 bases at J, with 9 bases in the middle. Germline-derived CDR1 and CDR2 are DFQATT and SNEGSKA (reference sequence).

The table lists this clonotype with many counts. DNA for the CDR3: TGTGCCAGCAGCTTAATGGGACAGATGAACACTGAAGCTTTCTTT. Translation gives CASSLMGQMNTEAFF. The chain uses TRBV7-9 and TRBJ1-1; 7 nucleotides align to TRBD1. Germline lookup yields CDR1 SEHNR and CDR2 FQNEAQ (reference sequence). The junction had 3 bases not matched to a gene; V was cut back by 2 bases and J by 0 bases. The CDR3 is 15 residues long.

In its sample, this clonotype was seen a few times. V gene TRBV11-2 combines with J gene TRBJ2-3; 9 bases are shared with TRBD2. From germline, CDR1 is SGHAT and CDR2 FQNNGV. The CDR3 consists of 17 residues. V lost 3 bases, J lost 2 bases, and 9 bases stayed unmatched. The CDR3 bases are TGTGCCAGCAGCTTGTCGCAACTAGCGGGCGACACAGATACGCAGTATTTT. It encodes CASSLSQLAGDTDTQYF.

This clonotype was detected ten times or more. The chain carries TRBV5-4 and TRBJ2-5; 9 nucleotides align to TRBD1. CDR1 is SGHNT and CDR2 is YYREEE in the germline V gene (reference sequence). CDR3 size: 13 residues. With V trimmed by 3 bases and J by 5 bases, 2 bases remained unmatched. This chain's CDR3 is CASSYRGQETQYF. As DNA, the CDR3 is TGTGCCAGCAGCTACAGGGGGCAGGAGACCCAGTACTTC.

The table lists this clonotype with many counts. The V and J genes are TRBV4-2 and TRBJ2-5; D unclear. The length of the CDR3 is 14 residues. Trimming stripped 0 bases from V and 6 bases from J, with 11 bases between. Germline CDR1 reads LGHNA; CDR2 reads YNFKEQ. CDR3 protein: CASSQEMAIQTQYF. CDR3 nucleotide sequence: TGTGCCAGCAGCCAAGAAATGGCTATTCAGACCCAGTACTTC.

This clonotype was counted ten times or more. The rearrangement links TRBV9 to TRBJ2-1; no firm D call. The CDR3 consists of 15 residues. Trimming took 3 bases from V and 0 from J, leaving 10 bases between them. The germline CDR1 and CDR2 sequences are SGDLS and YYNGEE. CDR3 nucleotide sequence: TGTGCCAGCAGCGCCGAGGCGGCCTCCTACAATGAGCAGTTCTTC. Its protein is CASSAEAASYNEQFF.

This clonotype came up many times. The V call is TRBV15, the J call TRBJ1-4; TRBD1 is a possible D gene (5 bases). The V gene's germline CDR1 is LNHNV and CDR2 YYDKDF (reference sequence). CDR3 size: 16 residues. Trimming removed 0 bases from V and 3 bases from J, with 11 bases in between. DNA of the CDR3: TGTGCCACCAGCAGAGATTTCGGGGCCGCTAATGAAAAACTGTTTTTT. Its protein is CATSRDFGAANEKLFF.

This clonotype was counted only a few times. The CDR3 nucleotides are TGCAGTGCTAGTGCCCAGACAACTGAAGCTTTCTTT. Translating gives CSASAQTTEAFF. The gene calls are TRBV20-1 and TRBJ1-1; no reliable D call. V dropped 3 bases and J dropped 5 bases, with 10 bases sitting between them. CDR3 size: 12 residues. The V gene's germline CDR1 is DFQATT and CDR2 SNEGSKA (reference sequence).

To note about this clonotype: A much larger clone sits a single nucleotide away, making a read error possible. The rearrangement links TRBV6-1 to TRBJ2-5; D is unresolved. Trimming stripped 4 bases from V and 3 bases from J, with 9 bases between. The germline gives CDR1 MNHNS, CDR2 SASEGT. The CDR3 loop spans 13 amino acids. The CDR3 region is CASSGESKETQYF. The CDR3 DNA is TGTGCCAGCAGTGGTGAGAGCAAAGAGACCCAGTACTTC.

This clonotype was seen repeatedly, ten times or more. The CDR3 DNA reads as TGTGCCAGCAGCTCCGACAGCGACCCGCGGAGCTACACCTTC. This translates into CASSSDSDPRSYTF. J is TRBJ1-2 and V is TRBV12-3 or TRBV12-4; D might be TRBD1 (5 bases). V lost 6 bases and J lost 9, with 20 bases in between. The CDR3 has 14 residues.

The CDR3 nucleotides read TGCGCCAGCAGCTTGGGGGGACTGATTAATGAAAAACTGTTTTTT. This codes for CASSLGGLINEKLFF. The chain carries TRBV5-1 and TRBJ1-4, with D possibly TRBD1 on 5 matching bases. The CDR3 is 15 residues long. Trimming cost V 0 bases and J 4 bases, with 10 bases left between them. Germline V gene data show CDR1 as SGHRS and CDR2 as YFSETQ.

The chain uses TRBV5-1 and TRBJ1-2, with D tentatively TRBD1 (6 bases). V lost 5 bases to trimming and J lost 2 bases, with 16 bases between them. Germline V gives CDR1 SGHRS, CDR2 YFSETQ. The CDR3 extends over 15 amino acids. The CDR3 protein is CASRFIRGLNYGYTF. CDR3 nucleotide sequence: TGCGCCAGCAGGTTCATCAGGGGTCTGAACTATGGCTACACCTTC.

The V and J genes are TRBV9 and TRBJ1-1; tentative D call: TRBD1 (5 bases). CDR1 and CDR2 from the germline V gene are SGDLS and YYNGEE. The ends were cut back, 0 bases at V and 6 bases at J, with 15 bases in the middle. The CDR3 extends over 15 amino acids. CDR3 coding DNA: TGTGCCAGCAGCGTAGGAAATGGGTTGGGGGCTGAAGCTTTCTTT. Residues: CASSVGNGLGAEAFF. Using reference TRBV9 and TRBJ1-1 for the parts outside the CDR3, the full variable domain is DSGVTQTPKHLITATGQRVTLRCSPRSGDLSVYWYQQSLDQGLQFLIQYYNGEERAKGNILERFSAQQFPDLHSELNLSSLELGDSALYFCASSVGNGLGAEAFFGQGTRLTVV.

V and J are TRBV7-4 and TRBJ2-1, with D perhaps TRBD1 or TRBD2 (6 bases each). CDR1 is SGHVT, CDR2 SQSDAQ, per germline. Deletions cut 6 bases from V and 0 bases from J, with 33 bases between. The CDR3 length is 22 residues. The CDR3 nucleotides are TGTGCCAGCAGAACCCTCGGTCATGTCGGCCCCGGGGGCCGGAGCTCCTACAATGAGCAGTTCTTC. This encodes CASRTLGHVGPGGRSSYNEQFF.

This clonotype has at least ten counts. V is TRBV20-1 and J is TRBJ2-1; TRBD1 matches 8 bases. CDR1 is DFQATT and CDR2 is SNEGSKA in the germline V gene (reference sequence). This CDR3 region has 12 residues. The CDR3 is CSHTRQGNEQFF. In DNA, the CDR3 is TGCAGCCACACGCGACAGGGGAATGAGCAGTTCTTC.

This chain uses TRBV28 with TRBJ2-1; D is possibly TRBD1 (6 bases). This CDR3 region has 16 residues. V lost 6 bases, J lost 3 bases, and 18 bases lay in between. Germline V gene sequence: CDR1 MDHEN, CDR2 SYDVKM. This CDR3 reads CASSISGTPVYNEQFF. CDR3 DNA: TGTGCCAGCAGCATTTCCGGGACACCCGTCTACAATGAGCAGTTCTTC.